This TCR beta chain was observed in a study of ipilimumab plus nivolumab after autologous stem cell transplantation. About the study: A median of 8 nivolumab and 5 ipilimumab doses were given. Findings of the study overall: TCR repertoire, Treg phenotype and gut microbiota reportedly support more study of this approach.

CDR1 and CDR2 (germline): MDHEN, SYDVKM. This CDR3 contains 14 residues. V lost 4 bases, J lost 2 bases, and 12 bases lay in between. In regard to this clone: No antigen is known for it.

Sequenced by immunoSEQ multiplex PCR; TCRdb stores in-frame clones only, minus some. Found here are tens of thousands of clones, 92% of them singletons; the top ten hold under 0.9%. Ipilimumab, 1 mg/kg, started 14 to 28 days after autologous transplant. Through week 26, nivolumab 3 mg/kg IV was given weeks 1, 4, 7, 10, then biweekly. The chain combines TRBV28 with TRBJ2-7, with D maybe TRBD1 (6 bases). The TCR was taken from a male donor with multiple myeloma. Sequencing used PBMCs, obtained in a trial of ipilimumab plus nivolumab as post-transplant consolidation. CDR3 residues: CASSSDSQTYEQYF. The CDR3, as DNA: TGTGCCAGCAGTTCGGACAGTCAGACCTACGAGCAGTACTTC.